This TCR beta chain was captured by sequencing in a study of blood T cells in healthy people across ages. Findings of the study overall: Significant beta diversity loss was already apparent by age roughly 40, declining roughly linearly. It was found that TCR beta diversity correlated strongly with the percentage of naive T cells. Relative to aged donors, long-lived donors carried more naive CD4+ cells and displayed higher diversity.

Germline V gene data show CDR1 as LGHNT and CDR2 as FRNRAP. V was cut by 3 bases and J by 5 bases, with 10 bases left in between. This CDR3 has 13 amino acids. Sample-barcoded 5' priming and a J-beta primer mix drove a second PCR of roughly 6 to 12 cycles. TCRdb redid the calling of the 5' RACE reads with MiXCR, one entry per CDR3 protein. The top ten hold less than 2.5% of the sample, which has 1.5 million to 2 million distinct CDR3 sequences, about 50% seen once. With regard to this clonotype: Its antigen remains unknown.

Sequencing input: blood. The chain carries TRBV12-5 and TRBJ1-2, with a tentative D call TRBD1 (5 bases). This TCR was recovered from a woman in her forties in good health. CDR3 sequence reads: CASGFGDGYGYTF. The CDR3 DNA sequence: TGTGCTAGTGGTTTCGGGGACGGATATGGCTACACCTTC.